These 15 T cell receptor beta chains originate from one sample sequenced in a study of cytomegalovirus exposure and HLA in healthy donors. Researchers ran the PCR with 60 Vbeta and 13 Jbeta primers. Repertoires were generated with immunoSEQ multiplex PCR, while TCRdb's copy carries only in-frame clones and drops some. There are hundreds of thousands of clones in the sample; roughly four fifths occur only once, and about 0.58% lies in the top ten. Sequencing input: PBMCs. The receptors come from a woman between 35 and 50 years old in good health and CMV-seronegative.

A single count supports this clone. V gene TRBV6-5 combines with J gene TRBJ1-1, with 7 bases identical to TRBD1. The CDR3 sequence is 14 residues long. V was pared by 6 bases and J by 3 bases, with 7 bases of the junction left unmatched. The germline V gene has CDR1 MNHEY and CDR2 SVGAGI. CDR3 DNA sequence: TGTGCCAGCAGCCCAACAGGGGTCTACACTGAAGCTTTCTTT. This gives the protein CASSPTGVYTEAFF.

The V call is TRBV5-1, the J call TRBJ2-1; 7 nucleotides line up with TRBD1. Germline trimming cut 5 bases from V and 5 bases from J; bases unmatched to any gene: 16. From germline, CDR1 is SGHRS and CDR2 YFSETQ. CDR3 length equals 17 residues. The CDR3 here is CASSPLRQGRNNNEQFF. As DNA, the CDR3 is TGCGCCAGCAGTCCTCTCCGACAGGGAAGGAATAACAATGAGCAGTTCTTC.

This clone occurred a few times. The CDR3 coding sequence is TGTGCCAGCAGCCCCGGGACAGGTAACACTGAAGCTTTCTTT. As protein: CASSPGTGNTEAFF. The chain has TRBV28 and TRBJ1-1; TRBD1 matches 8 bases. The CDR3 sequence is 14 residues long. J gave up 2 bases and V 6 bases, and 5 bases lay outside the gene matches. Germline V lookup: CDR1 MDHEN, CDR2 SYDVKM.

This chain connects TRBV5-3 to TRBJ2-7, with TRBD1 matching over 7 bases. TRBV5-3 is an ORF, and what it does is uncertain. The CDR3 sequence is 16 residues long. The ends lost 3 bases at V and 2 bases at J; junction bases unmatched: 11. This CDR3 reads CARSSTRGFIPYEQYF. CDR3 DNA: TGTGCCAGAAGCTCGACCAGGGGGTTTATCCCCTACGAGCAGTACTTC.

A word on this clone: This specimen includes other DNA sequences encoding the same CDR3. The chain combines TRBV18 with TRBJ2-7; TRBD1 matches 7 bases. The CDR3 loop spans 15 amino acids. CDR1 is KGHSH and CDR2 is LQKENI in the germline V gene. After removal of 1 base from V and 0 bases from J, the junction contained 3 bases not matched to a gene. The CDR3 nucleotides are TGTGCCAGCTCACCACGACAGGGAAGCTCCTACGAGCAGTACTTC. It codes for CASSPRQGSSYEQYF.

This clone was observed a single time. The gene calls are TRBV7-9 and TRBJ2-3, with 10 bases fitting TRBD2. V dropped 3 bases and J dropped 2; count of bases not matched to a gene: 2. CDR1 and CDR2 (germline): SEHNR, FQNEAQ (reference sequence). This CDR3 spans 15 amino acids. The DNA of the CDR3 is TGTGCCAGCAGCTTTAGCGGGGGGTCCACAGATACGCAGTATTTT. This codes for CASSFSGGSTDTQYF. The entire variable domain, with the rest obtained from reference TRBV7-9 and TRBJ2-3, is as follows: DTGVSQNPRHKITKRGQNVTFRCDPISEHNRLYWYRQTLGQGPEFLTYFQNEAQLEKSRLLSDRFSAERPKGSFSTLEIQRTEQGDSAMYLCASSFSGGSTDTQYFGPGTRLTVL.

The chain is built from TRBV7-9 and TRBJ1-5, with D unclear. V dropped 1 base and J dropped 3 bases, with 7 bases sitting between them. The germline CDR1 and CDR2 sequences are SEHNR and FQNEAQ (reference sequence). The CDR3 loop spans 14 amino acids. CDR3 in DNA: TGTGCCAGCAGCTTAGGAGGGCCCAATCAGCCCCAGCATTTT. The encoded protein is CASSLGGPNQPQHF. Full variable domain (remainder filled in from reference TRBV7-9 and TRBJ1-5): DTGVSQNPRHKITKRGQNVTFRCDPISEHNRLYWYRQTLGQGPEFLTYFQNEAQLEKSRLLSDRFSAERPKGSFSTLEIQRTEQGDSAMYLCASSLGGPNQPQHFGDGTRLSIL.

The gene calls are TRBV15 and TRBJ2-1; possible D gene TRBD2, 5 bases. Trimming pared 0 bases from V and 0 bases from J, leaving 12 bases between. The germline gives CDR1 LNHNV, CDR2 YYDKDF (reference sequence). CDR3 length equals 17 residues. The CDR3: CATSRELSGSSYNEQFF. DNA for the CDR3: TGTGCCACCAGCAGAGAGTTGAGTGGGAGCTCCTACAATGAGCAGTTCTTC.

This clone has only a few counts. For the CDR3, the DNA is TGCGCCAGCACGGACAGGGTGGGAACTGAAGCTTTCTTT. As protein: CASTDRVGTEAFF. The rearrangement links TRBV10-1 to TRBJ1-1; TRBD1 agrees at 8 bases. CDR3 length: 13 residues. V gave up 7 bases and J gave up 5 bases; unmatched junction bases: 6. Germline CDR1 is WNHNN and CDR2 is SYGVQD (reference sequence).

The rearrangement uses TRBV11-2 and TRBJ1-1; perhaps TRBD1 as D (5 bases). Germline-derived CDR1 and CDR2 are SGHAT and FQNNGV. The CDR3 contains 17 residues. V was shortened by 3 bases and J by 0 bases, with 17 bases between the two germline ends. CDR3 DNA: TGTGCCAGCAGCTTTAGAAGGGGTTCGGGCATGAACACTGAAGCTTTCTTT. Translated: CASSFRRGSGMNTEAFF.

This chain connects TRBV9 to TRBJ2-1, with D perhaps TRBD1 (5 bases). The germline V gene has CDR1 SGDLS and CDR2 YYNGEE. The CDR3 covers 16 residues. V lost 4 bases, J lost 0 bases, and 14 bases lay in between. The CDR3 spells CASSPETASSYNEQFF. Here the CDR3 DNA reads TGTGCCAGCAGCCCCGAGACAGCCAGCTCCTACAATGAGCAGTTCTTC.

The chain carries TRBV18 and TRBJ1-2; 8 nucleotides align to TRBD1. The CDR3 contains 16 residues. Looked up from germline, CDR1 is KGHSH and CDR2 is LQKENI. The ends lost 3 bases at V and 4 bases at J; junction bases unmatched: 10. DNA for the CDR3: TGTGCCAGCTCACCGGACAGGGCGTCGTCTGCCTATGGCTACACCTTC. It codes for CASSPDRASSAYGYTF.

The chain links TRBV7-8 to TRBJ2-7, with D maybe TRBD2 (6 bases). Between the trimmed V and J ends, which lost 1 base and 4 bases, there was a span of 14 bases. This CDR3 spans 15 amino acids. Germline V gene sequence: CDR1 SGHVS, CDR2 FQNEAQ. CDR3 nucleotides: TGTGCCAGCAGCTTAGATGTGGCGGGAAGTTACGAGCAGTACTTC. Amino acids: CASSLDVAGSYEQYF.

CDR3 region: CASSSMTDSGNTIYF. The CDR3 DNA reads TGCGCCAGCAGCTCCATGACAGATAGCGGAAACACCATATATTTT. The chain joins TRBV5-1 to TRBJ1-3; D may be TRBD1 (5 bases). The ends were cut back, 3 bases at V and 4 bases at J, with 14 bases in the middle. The CDR3 is 15 amino acids. From germline, CDR1 is SGHRS and CDR2 YFSETQ.

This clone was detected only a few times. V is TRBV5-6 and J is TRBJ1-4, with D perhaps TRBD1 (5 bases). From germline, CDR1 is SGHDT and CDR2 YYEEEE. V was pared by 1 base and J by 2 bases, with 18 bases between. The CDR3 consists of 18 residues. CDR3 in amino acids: CASSLNGDFGGTNEKLFF. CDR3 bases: TGTGCCAGCAGCTTGAATGGGGATTTCGGGGGGACTAATGAAAAACTGTTTTTT.